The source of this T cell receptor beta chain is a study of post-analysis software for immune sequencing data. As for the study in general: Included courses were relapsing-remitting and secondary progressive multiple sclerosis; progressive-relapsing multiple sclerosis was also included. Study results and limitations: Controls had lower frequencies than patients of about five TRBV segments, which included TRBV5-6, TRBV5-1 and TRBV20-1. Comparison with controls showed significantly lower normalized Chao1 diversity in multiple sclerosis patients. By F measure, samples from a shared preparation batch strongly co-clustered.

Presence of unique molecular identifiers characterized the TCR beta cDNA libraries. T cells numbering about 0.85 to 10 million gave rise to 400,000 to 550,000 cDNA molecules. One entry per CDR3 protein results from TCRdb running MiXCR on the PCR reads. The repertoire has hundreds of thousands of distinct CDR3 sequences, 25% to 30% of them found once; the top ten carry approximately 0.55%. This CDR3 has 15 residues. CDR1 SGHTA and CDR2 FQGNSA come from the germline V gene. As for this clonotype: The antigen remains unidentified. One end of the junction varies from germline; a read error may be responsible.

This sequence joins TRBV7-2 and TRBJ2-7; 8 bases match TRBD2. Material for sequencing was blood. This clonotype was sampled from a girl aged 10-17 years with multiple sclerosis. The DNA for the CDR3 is TGTGTCAGCAGCTTTTCCAGCGGGAGAGGAGGCGAGCAGTACTTC. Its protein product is CVSSFSSGRGGEQYF.